A selection of T cell receptor beta chains follows, all from one sample in a study of blood T cell repertoires in COVID-19. Generated by immunoSEQ multiplex PCR, the TCRdb table keeps only in-frame clones and is missing some. Counted here are 200,000 to 250,000 clones, 80% occurring once; the ten biggest clones make up around 13%. The material sequenced was peripheral blood. The receptors shown here come from a human donor in a cohort sampled during active COVID-19. CDR3s include the opening cysteine and the closing phenylalanine or tryptophan. A D gene is named only where the DNA matches it firmly. Only part of the rows carry a size: once, few, many, or a class if the clone is expanded.

abundance,v_gene,j_gene,d_gene,CDR3nt,CDR3aa
few,TRBV12-3/TRBV12-4,TRBJ1-1,TRBD1,TGTGCCAGCAGGTACCTAGACAGGGTAGCTTTCTTT,CASRYLDRVAFF
-,TRBV28,TRBJ1-3,-,TGTGCCAGCAGTTTATTTTCAGGGGACCTCTCAAACTCTGGAAACACCATATATTTT,CASSLFSGDLSNSGNTIYF
-,TRBV5-1,TRBJ2-4,-,TGCGCCAGCAGCTTAGGAGAAGCCAAAAACATTCAGTACTTC,CASSLGEAKNIQYF
-,TRBV20-1,TRBJ1-2,-,TGCAGTGCTAGTGGTCGTCTTGCAGGCCGATCTAACTATGGCTACACCTTC,CSASGRLAGRSNYGYTF
-,TRBV5-1,TRBJ2-6,TRBD2,TGCGCCAGCGGCGGGGTAGCGGGAGCTGGGGCCAACGTCCTGACTTTC,CASGGVAGAGANVLTF
many,TRBV7-9,TRBJ2-1,-,TGTGCCAGCAGCGACTCGGGGAGCGGGCAGTTCTTC,CASSDSGSGQFF
once,TRBV9,TRBJ1-1,-,TGTGCCAGCAGCGCATTGGTCGGGAAGGGAACTGAAGCTTTCTTT,CASSALVGKGTEAFF
-,TRBV6-5,TRBJ1-4,-,TGTGCCAGCAGTTACGGGGCGGCAGATGAAAAACTGTTTTTT,CASSYGAADEKLFF
once,TRBV4-3,TRBJ1-1,TRBD1,TGCGCCAGCAGCCAAGACGGCCAGGGGGGCGTCGAAGCTTTCTTT,CASSQDGQGGVEAFF
-,TRBV7-3,TRBJ2-1,TRBD2,TGTGCCAGCAGCTTAAACCCTGGACTAGCGGGAAGCTCCTACAATGAGCAGTTCTTC,CASSLNPGLAGSSYNEQFF
-,TRBV4-2,TRBJ2-5,-,TGTGCCAGCAGCCAACCCTCATCCGCTACGGAGACCCAGTACTTC,CASSQPSSATETQYF
once,TRBV7-9,TRBJ2-2,-,TGTGCCAGCAGCTTAGAGAGTGTCACCGGGGAGCTGTTTTTT,CASSLESVTGELFF
-,TRBV15,TRBJ2-7,-,TGTGCCACCAGCCCCGGGACTGAGGTTTTTTACGAGCAGTACTTC,CATSPGTEVFYEQYF